A single sample gave rise to the 10 T cell receptor beta chains below, sequenced in a study of shared clonotypes between healthy human individuals. The table came from immunoSEQ multiplex PCR; TCRdb's copy has only in-frame clones and leaves some out. The sample has roughly 2 million clones; approximately 96% are singletons. The specimen was naive CD4+ T cells sorted from blood. The subset here: CD45RA+ positively selected. Receptor source: a man aged 18-30 years in good health.

This clone was picked up one time. Other DNA sequences of this sample code for an identical CDR3. The rearrangement joins TRBV18 to TRBJ2-5, with D hard to call. Germline V gives CDR1 KGHSH, CDR2 LQKENI. The CDR3 extends over 12 amino acids. Deletions cut 2 bases from V and 2 bases from J, with 3 bases between. CDR3 bases: TGTGCCAGCTCACCAGCACAAGAGACCCAGTACTTC. It translates to CASSPAQETQYF. Looking up the rest from reference TRBV18 and TRBJ2-5 gives the full variable domain: NAGVMQNPRHLVRRRGQEARLRCSPMKGHSHVYWYRQLPEEGLKFMVYLQKENIIDESGMPKERFSAEFPKEGPSILRIQQVVRGDSAAYFCASSPAQETQYFGPGTRLLVL.

This clone was detected only a few times. The chain uses TRBV7-2 and TRBJ2-4, with TRBD1 matching over 8 bases. Germline trimming cut 6 bases from V and 7 bases from J; bases unmatched to any gene: 11. The germline V gene has CDR1 SGHTA and CDR2 FQGNSA. There are 15 residues in the CDR3. Written as DNA, the CDR3 is TGTGCCAGCAGATTCGACAGGGGTGGGTTGAACATTCAGTACTTC. The encoded protein is CASRFDRGGLNIQYF.

This rearrangement joins TRBV2 to TRBJ2-3; possibly TRBD2 for D (5 bases). Between the trimmed V and J ends, which lost 11 bases and 2 bases, there was a span of 17 bases. Germline V gives CDR1 SNHLY, CDR2 FYNNEI. The CDR3 spans 14 residues. The CDR3 nucleotides read TGTGCCGCCCGAAGGGAGATGTCCACAGATACGCAGTATTTT. Translated, it gives CAARREMSTDTQYF.

The V and J genes are TRBV5-1 and TRBJ1-1, with TRBD1 matching over 8 bases. Trimming took 5 bases from V and 12 from J; bases not matched to a gene: 6. The germline gives CDR1 SGHRS, CDR2 YFSETQ. The CDR3 is 11 residues long. The CDR3 loop reads CASRNDRGSFF. The CDR3 nucleotides read TGCGCCAGCAGAAACGACAGGGGATCTTTCTTT. Full variable domain (remainder filled in from reference TRBV5-1 and TRBJ1-1): KAGVTQTPRYLIKTRGQQVTLSCSPISGHRSVSWYQQTPGQGLQFLFEYFSETQRNKGNFPGRFSGRQFSNSRSEMNVSTLELGDSALYLCASRNDRGSFFGQGTRLTVV.

This chain links TRBV27 with TRBJ2-7; 8 bases fit TRBD2. The CDR3 is made up of 17 amino acids. Trimming took 6 bases from V and 1 from J; bases not matched to a gene: 14. CDR1 is MNHEY, CDR2 SMNVEV, per germline (reference sequence). DNA of the CDR3: TGTGCCAGCAGCCCCACATCGGGGGGGGCGAAGTCCTACGAGCAGTACTTC. Translating it yields CASSPTSGGAKSYEQYF.

The chain combines TRBV11-3 with TRBJ2-7, with D unresolved. The CDR3 has 13 residues. The V gene's germline CDR1 is SGHNT and CDR2 YENEEA. The V end was cut by 0 bases, the J end by 2 bases, with 5 bases between. The CDR3 coding sequence is TGTGCCAGCAGCTTAGAGGGCACCTACGAGCAGTACTTC. Translating gives CASSLEGTYEQYF.

This chain connects TRBV28 to TRBJ1-2, with D possibly matching TRBD1 (5 bases). There are 17 residues in the CDR3. Trimming removed 1 base at V and 1 base at J, with 16 bases between. Germline V lookup: CDR1 MDHEN, CDR2 SYDVKM. The CDR3 spells CASSLLRRGAFNYGYTF. The CDR3 DNA reads TGTGCCAGCAGTTTATTACGGAGAGGGGCCTTTAACTATGGCTACACCTTC.

This chain links TRBV29-1 with TRBJ2-5; the match to TRBD1 covers 7 bases. This CDR3 is 12 amino acids long. The germline V gene encodes CDR1 SQVTM and CDR2 ANQGSEA. V was clipped by 2 bases and J by 4 bases; unmatched bases: 1. CDR3 DNA: TGCAGCGTTGAAAGGGGGCCAGAGACCCAGTACTTC. Translation: CSVERGPETQYF.

In its sample, this clone was seen once. This rearrangement joins TRBV18 to TRBJ2-1, with TRBD2 matching over 11 bases. There are 14 residues in the CDR3. CDR1 is KGHSH, CDR2 LQKENI, per germline. V shed 3 bases and J 10 bases; nucleotides not matched to a gene: 5. The CDR3 DNA reads TGTGCCAGCTCACCTACTAGCGGGGGCGGCGAGCAGTTCTTC. It is translated as CASSPTSGGGEQFF.

The rearrangement joins TRBV9 to TRBJ2-2; D could derive from TRBD1 or TRBD2 (5 bases each). The CDR3 runs 14 residues. Germline-derived CDR1 and CDR2 are SGDLS and YYNGEE. Trimming stripped 2 bases from V and 4 bases from J, with 9 bases between. CDR3 residues: CASSVTGATGELFF. The CDR3, as DNA: TGTGCCAGCAGCGTTACCGGGGCCACCGGGGAGCTGTTTTTT.